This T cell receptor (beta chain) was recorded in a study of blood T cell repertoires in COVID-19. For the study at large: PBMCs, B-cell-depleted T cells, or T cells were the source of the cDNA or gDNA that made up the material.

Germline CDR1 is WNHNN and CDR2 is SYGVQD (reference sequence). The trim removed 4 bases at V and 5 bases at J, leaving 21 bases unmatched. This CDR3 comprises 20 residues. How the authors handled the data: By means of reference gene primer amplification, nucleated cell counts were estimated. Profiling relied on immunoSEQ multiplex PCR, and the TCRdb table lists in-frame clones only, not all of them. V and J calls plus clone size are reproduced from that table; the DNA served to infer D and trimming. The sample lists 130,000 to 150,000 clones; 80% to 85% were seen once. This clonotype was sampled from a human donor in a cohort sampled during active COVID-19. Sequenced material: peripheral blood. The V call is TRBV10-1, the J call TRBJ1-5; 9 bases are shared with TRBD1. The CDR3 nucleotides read TGCGCCAGCAGTGGTCACGGGGGACAGGGCCAACCAACCACTTATCAGCCCCAGCATTTT. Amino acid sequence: CASSGHGGQGQPTTYQPQHF.